These T cell receptor beta chains were read from a single sample in a study of cytomegalovirus exposure and HLA in healthy donors. Using immunoSEQ multiplex PCR, the repertoire was profiled, and TCRdb retains in-frame clones only, with some absent. The repertoire consists of some 98,000 clones, with more than 60% occurring once and the leading ten covering under 3%. The sample comprised PBMCs. Receptors originate from a man aged 45-65 years in good health and CMV-seronegative. Both conserved end residues are part of each CDR3. Fields, in order: V gene, D gene, J gene, clone size, CDR3 DNA, CDR3 protein. D genes are given only for firm matches. Some rows mark clone size as missing; the rest say once, few, many or name a class of expanded clone.

v_gene: TRBV6-5
d_gene: -
j_gene: TRBJ1-1
abundance: -
CDR3nt: TGTGCCAGCAGTTACTCGGGCGCAGGGGTGACTGAAGCTTTCTTT
CDR3aa: CASSYSGAGVTEAFF

v_gene: TRBV28
d_gene: TRBD2
j_gene: TRBJ2-5
abundance: -
CDR3nt: TGTGCCAGCAGTTTTGGAGCGGGGAACCCCCAAGAGACCCAGTACTTC
CDR3aa: CASSFGAGNPQETQYF

v_gene: TRBV28
d_gene: TRBD2
j_gene: TRBJ2-1
abundance: -
CDR3nt: TGTGCCAGCACCACCGCAGCGGGGAGCTCCTACAATGAGCAGTTCTTC
CDR3aa: CASTTAAGSSYNEQFF

v_gene: TRBV7-9
d_gene: -
j_gene: TRBJ2-1
abundance: -
CDR3nt: TGTGCCAGCAGGGGACTGAGCTCCTACAATGAGCAGTTCTTC
CDR3aa: CASRGLSSYNEQFF

v_gene: TRBV19
d_gene: -
j_gene: TRBJ1-5
abundance: once
CDR3nt: TGTGCCAGTAGTATGTTCGGGCAGGGCTTCTTTCAGCCCCAGCATTTT
CDR3aa: CASSMFGQGFFQPQHF

v_gene: TRBV5-5
d_gene: -
j_gene: TRBJ2-7
abundance: -
CDR3nt: TGTGCCAGCAGCTTTGACACGTCCTACGAGCAGTACTTC
CDR3aa: CASSFDTSYEQYF

v_gene: TRBV9
d_gene: TRBD2
j_gene: TRBJ2-5
abundance: few
CDR3nt: TGTGCCAGCAGCGCCTACAGCGGGGTCGGGGGAGAGACCCAGTACTTC
CDR3aa: CASSAYSGVGGETQYF

v_gene: TRBV18
d_gene: -
j_gene: TRBJ1-1
abundance: -
CDR3nt: TGTGCCAGCTCACCAACCGCTAAGAACACTGAAGCTTTCTTT
CDR3aa: CASSPTAKNTEAFF

v_gene: TRBV10-2
d_gene: TRBD2
j_gene: TRBJ2-7
abundance: -
CDR3nt: TGCGCCAGCACCCATTTAGCGGGAGGGCCTTACGAGCAGTACTTC
CDR3aa: CASTHLAGGPYEQYF

v_gene: TRBV7-9
d_gene: -
j_gene: TRBJ1-1
abundance: -
CDR3nt: TGTGCCAGCAGCTTGGTGAGCAGGGCGAACACTGAAGCTTTCTTT
CDR3aa: CASSLVSRANTEAFF

v_gene: TRBV2
d_gene: TRBD2
j_gene: TRBJ2-5
abundance: -
CDR3nt: TGTGCCAGCAGTGAGGGACTAGCGGGGAAAGAGACCCAGTACTTC
CDR3aa: CASSEGLAGKETQYF

v_gene: TRBV28
d_gene: -
j_gene: TRBJ2-7
abundance: -
CDR3nt: TGTGCCAGCAGTCTAGGACAGCACTACGAGCAGTACTTC
CDR3aa: CASSLGQHYEQYF

v_gene: TRBV7-9
d_gene: -
j_gene: TRBJ1-1
abundance: few
CDR3nt: TGTGCCAGCAGCTTAGATAGGGGTCAGGGGCACACTGAAGCTTTCTTT
CDR3aa: CASSLDRGQGHTEAFF

v_gene: TRBV30
d_gene: -
j_gene: TRBJ1-5
abundance: few
CDR3nt: TGTGCCTGGGCCGTTAATACAGGGTATCAGCCCCAGCATTTT
CDR3aa: CAWAVNTGYQPQHF

v_gene: TRBV25-1
d_gene: TRBD1
j_gene: TRBJ2-2
abundance: -
CDR3nt: TGTGCCAGCAGTGAATTAAGGGGGCAGGACACCGGGGAGCTGTTTTTT
CDR3aa: CASSELRGQDTGELFF

v_gene: TRBV7-2
d_gene: -
j_gene: TRBJ1-5
abundance: -
CDR3nt: TGTGCCAGCAGCTTAGGCAGATCAAGCAATCAGCCCCAGCATTTT
CDR3aa: CASSLGRSSNQPQHF

v_gene: TRBV6-1
d_gene: -
j_gene: TRBJ1-2
abundance: few
CDR3nt: TGTGCCAGCAGTGCCGGGATTTACTATGGCTACACCTTC
CDR3aa: CASSAGIYYGYTF

v_gene: TRBV18
d_gene: -
j_gene: TRBJ1-2
abundance: -
CDR3nt: TGTGCCAGCTCACCTAGAGGAGGGGATGGCTACACCTTC
CDR3aa: CASSPRGGDGYTF

v_gene: TRBV18
d_gene: -
j_gene: TRBJ2-7
abundance: -
CDR3nt: TGTGCCAGCTCACCACGCCCCCGGGGGATCGACGAGCAGTACTTC
CDR3aa: CASSPRPRGIDEQYF

v_gene: TRBV5-6
d_gene: -
j_gene: TRBJ1-5
abundance: few
CDR3nt: TGTGCCAGCAGCTTGATGGGGGGTCGTCAGCCCCAGCATTTT
CDR3aa: CASSLMGGRQPQHF

v_gene: TRBV29-1
d_gene: TRBD2
j_gene: TRBJ2-1
abundance: -
CDR3nt: TGCAGCGGGCTTCGGGGACTAGCGGGATACAATGAGCAGTTCTTC
CDR3aa: CSGLRGLAGYNEQFF

v_gene: TRBV28
d_gene: TRBD2
j_gene: TRBJ2-1
abundance: -
CDR3nt: TGTGCCAGCGTATTAGGCGGGGGGGGCAATGAGCAGTTCTTC
CDR3aa: CASVLGGGGNEQFF

v_gene: TRBV5-1
d_gene: -
j_gene: TRBJ2-3
abundance: -
CDR3nt: TGCGCCAGCAGCTTGGTTGTGGCCCCTAGCACAGATACGCAGTATTTT
CDR3aa: CASSLVVAPSTDTQYF

v_gene: TRBV28
d_gene: -
j_gene: TRBJ1-1
abundance: -
CDR3nt: TGTGCCAGCAGTTTAAGGGGCGAGAACACTGAAGCTTTCTTT
CDR3aa: CASSLRGENTEAFF

v_gene: TRBV19
d_gene: TRBD1
j_gene: TRBJ1-2
abundance: -
CDR3nt: TGTGCCAGTAGTATGAGACAGGGGGCTTGGTATGGCTACACCTTC
CDR3aa: CASSMRQGAWYGYTF

v_gene: TRBV7-9
d_gene: -
j_gene: TRBJ1-1
abundance: -
CDR3nt: TGTGCCAGCAGCTTAGTCGCGATTCAGAACACTGAAGCTTTCTTT
CDR3aa: CASSLVAIQNTEAFF

v_gene: TRBV28
d_gene: TRBD1
j_gene: TRBJ2-2
abundance: -
CDR3nt: TGTGCCAGCAGTTCTACGTCGTTGGGACAGGGAGCGAACACCGGGGAGCTGTTTTTT
CDR3aa: CASSSTSLGQGANTGELFF

v_gene: TRBV9
d_gene: -
j_gene: TRBJ2-6
abundance: -
CDR3nt: TGTGCCAGCAGCGTACTCAGGGACTCTGGGGCCAACGTCCTGACTTTC
CDR3aa: CASSVLRDSGANVLTF

v_gene: TRBV19
d_gene: TRBD1
j_gene: TRBJ2-3
abundance: once
CDR3nt: TGTGCCAGTAGTACCCCCGGACAGGGGGTAACAGATACGCAGTATTTT
CDR3aa: CASSTPGQGVTDTQYF

v_gene: TRBV6-4
d_gene: -
j_gene: TRBJ2-3
abundance: -
CDR3nt: TGTGCCAGCAGTGACTCAGGCGGGGGCACAGATACGCAGTATTTT
CDR3aa: CASSDSGGGTDTQYF

v_gene: TRBV2
d_gene: TRBD2
j_gene: TRBJ2-1
abundance: -
CDR3nt: TGTGCCAGCACACTAGCGGGGGAGCAGTTCTTC
CDR3aa: CASTLAGEQFF

v_gene: TRBV7-6
d_gene: -
j_gene: TRBJ1-1
abundance: -
CDR3nt: TGTGCCAGCAGCTTAGCGATGGGGACTCGACCTGAAGCTTTCTTT
CDR3aa: CASSLAMGTRPEAFF

v_gene: TRBV18
d_gene: TRBD1
j_gene: TRBJ2-7
abundance: -
CDR3nt: TGTGCCAGCTCACCCGAAACAGGGGTTACCGAGCAGTACTTC
CDR3aa: CASSPETGVTEQYF

v_gene: TRBV6-1
d_gene: TRBD2
j_gene: TRBJ2-5
abundance: -
CDR3nt: TGTGCCAGCAGTGGACTAGCAAGGTCTGAGACCCAGTACTTC
CDR3aa: CASSGLARSETQYF

v_gene: TRBV6-5
d_gene: -
j_gene: TRBJ2-7
abundance: many
CDR3nt: TGTGCCAGCAGTTACGGCAGAAAACCCTACGAGCAGTACTTC
CDR3aa: CASSYGRKPYEQYF